This T cell receptor (beta chain) is drawn from a study of CD4 and CD8 cells across lung adenocarcinoma regions. Donors had localized lung adenocarcinoma, a non-small cell lung cancer. TCRdb reprocessed the PCR reads with MiXCR, giving one entry per CDR3 protein. The sample yields approximately 24,000 distinct CDR3 sequences, around 53% seen once. Per the germline V gene, CDR1 is WNHNN and CDR2 is SYGVQD (reference sequence). V dropped 8 bases and J dropped 1; count of bases not matched to a gene: 7. CDR3 length: 15 residues. The source of this sequence is a male donor with lung adenocarcinoma. The CD4 and CD8 labels of this study may be unreliable. The chain couples TRBV10-1 to TRBJ2-5, with TRBD1 matching over 10 bases. The source material was CD8+ T cells from the center of a lung tumor. CDR3 sequence reads: CASGDRGRGQETQYF. DNA of the CDR3: TGCGCCAGCGGGGACAGGGGCCGTGGCCAAGAGACCCAGTACTTC.